Shown below are 27 T cell receptor beta chains from a single sample sequenced in a study of CD4+ T cells in melanoma. The data were produced by immunoSEQ multiplex PCR, yet TCRdb's version contains in-frame clones alone and is incomplete. This sample has about 21,000 clones; about four fifths occur once, and the top ten carry about 3.5%. Sequencing input: cells from a culture (not recorded whether cultured in vitro). These receptors all come from a human donor with melanoma.

This clone appeared a few times. The chain combines TRBV5-1 with TRBJ2-5; TRBD1 might be the D (6 bases). The CDR3 contains 14 residues. CDR1 is SGHRS, CDR2 YFSETQ, per germline. The V gene lost 2 bases and the J gene lost 2 bases, with 10 bases spanning the gap. For the CDR3, the DNA is TGCGCCAGCAGCTTCTTGGACAGACAAGAGACCCAGTACTTC. Translation gives CASSFLDRQETQYF.

V usage is TRBV14 and J usage is TRBJ2-1; D is perhaps TRBD2 (7 bases). Deletions cut 3 bases from V and 9 bases from J, with 21 bases between. The CDR3 sequence is 16 residues long. The germline V gene encodes CDR1 SGHDN and CDR2 FVKESK. This CDR3 is CASSHRGGVPSSEQFF. CDR3 bases: TGTGCCAGCAGCCACCGAGGGGGGGTCCCCTCGAGTGAGCAGTTCTTC.

The chain has TRBV28 and TRBJ1-2; 10 positions match TRBD1. Unmatched junction bases numbered 5, after V lost 5 bases and J lost 2 bases. Germline CDR1 and CDR2: MDHEN and SYDVKM. The CDR3 extends over 15 amino acids. The chain's CDR3 is CASSPGTGANYGYTF. In DNA form, the CDR3 reads TGTGCCAGCAGTCCTGGGACAGGGGCGAACTATGGCTACACCTTC.

The DNA for the CDR3 is TGTGCTTTTAGCGGGGGCACCTCCGAGCAGTTCTTC. It translates to CAFSGGTSEQFF. This chain joins TRBV2 and TRBJ2-1; 9 bases map to TRBD2. Germline-derived CDR1 and CDR2 are SNHLY and FYNNEI. The length of the CDR3 is 12 residues.

This chain links TRBV7-2 with TRBJ1-6; D might be TRBD1 (5 bases). Germline values: CDR1 SGHTA, CDR2 FQGNSA. There are 15 residues in the CDR3. Trimming took 4 bases from V and 5 from J, leaving 12 bases between them. This CDR3 reads CASSSRRGNNSPLHF. CDR3 sequence (DNA): TGTGCCAGCAGCTCCCGGCGGGGCAATAATTCACCCCTCCACTTT.

This clone has more than one count but fewer than ten. V gene TRBV9 combines with J gene TRBJ2-5; 7 positions match TRBD2. Germline V lookup: CDR1 SGDLS, CDR2 YYNGEE. This CDR3 has 17 amino acids. Unmatched junction bases numbered 10, after V lost 2 bases and J lost 0 bases. The CDR3 loop is CASSVHGTTTYQETQYF. The CDR3 DNA reads TGTGCCAGCAGCGTTCACGGGACTACAACGTACCAAGAGACCCAGTACTTC.

The chain joins TRBV6-1 to TRBJ2-5; 11 nucleotides line up with TRBD2. Germline loops: CDR1 MNHNS, CDR2 SASEGT. V shed 5 bases and J 4 bases; nucleotides not matched to a gene: 3. The CDR3 covers 14 residues. The CDR3 region is CASSILAGVETQYF. Here the CDR3 DNA reads TGTGCCAGCAGTATACTAGCGGGGGTAGAGACCCAGTACTTC.

The rearrangement joins TRBV6-4 to TRBJ2-6; tentative D call: TRBD2 (5 bases). The V end was cut by 0 bases, the J end by 0 bases, with 15 bases between. This CDR3 comprises 19 residues. The germline V gene encodes CDR1 MRHNA and CDR2 SNTAGT. CDR3 residues: CASSDSSSERRSGANVLTF. DNA of the CDR3: TGTGCCAGCAGTGACTCGAGTAGCGAACGCCGCTCTGGGGCCAACGTCCTGACTTTC.

This clone was seen just once. Here the CDR3 DNA reads TGTGCCAGCTCACCACAAAATACAGATACGCAGTATTTT. It translates to CASSPQNTDTQYF. The rearrangement uses TRBV18 and TRBJ2-3; D unclear. V dropped 1 base and J dropped 3 bases, with 5 bases sitting between them. The CDR3 runs 13 residues. Germline CDR1 is KGHSH and CDR2 is LQKENI.

The rearrangement uses TRBV12-5 and TRBJ2-5; D is uncertain. Deletions cut 5 bases from V and 4 bases from J, with 20 bases between. Germline CDR1 and CDR2: LGHNT and FRNRAP. This CDR3 contains 16 residues. This CDR3 is CASGPPGVSLGETQYF. DNA for the CDR3: TGTGCTAGTGGTCCCCCTGGGGTTAGTCTTGGAGAGACCCAGTACTTC. Variable domain in full (rest from reference TRBV12-5 and TRBJ2-5): DARVTQTPRHKVTEMGQEVTMRCQPILGHNTVFWYRQTMMQGLELLAYFRNRAPLDDSGMPKDRFSAEMPDATLATLKIQPSEPRDSAVYFCASGPPGVSLGETQYFGPGTRLLVL.

The chain is built from TRBV6-6 and TRBJ2-1; no reliable D call. V lost 5 bases, J lost 2 bases, and 13 bases lay in between. CDR1 and CDR2 (germline): MNHNY, SVGAGI (reference sequence). This CDR3 region has 15 residues. CDR3 sequence reads: CASSKRWLTYNEQFF. The CDR3 region has the DNA TGTGCCAGCAGTAAGAGGTGGCTCACCTACAATGAGCAGTTCTTC.

The chain has TRBV10-3 and TRBJ1-6; D is unclear. Germline CDR1 reads ENHRY; CDR2 reads SYGVKD. V was shortened by 8 bases and J by 8 bases, with 19 bases between the two germline ends. This CDR3 comprises 15 residues. CDR3 amino acids: CAISGDSVRDSPLHF. In DNA, the CDR3 is TGTGCCATCTCGGGAGACTCCGTGCGCGATTCACCCCTCCACTTT.

The CDR3 region is CASSRNYDGGRQYF. The CDR3 DNA reads TGCGCCAGCAGCCGGAACTACGATGGAGGTAGGCAGTACTTC. The gene calls are TRBV4-1 and TRBJ2-7, with D possibly TRBD2 on 5 matching bases. There are 14 residues in the CDR3. V lost 4 bases, J lost 9 bases, and 19 bases lay in between. The germline V gene has CDR1 MGHRA and CDR2 YSYEKL.

The V gene is TRBV12-5, the J gene TRBJ1-2, with unresolved D. V was trimmed by 8 bases and J by 4 bases, leaving 8 bases between them. The CDR3 covers 11 residues. Germline CDR1 LGHNT, CDR2 FRNRAP. For the CDR3, the DNA is TGTGCTAGTTCTGTAGGCTATGGCTACACCTTC. This translates into CASSVGYGYTF.

This clone is medium-sized within its sample. V usage is TRBV21-1 and J usage is TRBJ2-6; the table's D call TRBD1 went unverified against the DNA. TRBV21-1 is reported as a pseudogene. The CDR3 runs 16 residues. CDR3 residues: CATRTGSSSGANVLTF. In DNA, the CDR3 is TGTGCCACAAGGACAGGAAGCAGCTCTGGGGCCAACGTCCTGACTTTC.

The rearrangement uses TRBV30 and TRBJ2-2; perhaps TRBD1 as D (5 bases). Trimming took 4 bases from V and 6 from J, leaving 15 bases between them. Germline CDR1 is GTSNPN and CDR2 is SVGIG (reference sequence). The CDR3 consists of 14 residues. CDR3 protein: CAWMRQIFSGELFF. The CDR3 DNA reads as TGTGCCTGGATGCGACAGATCTTCTCCGGGGAGCTGTTTTTT.

In DNA form, the CDR3 reads TGTGCCAGCAGCTTACAGGGGAAAGGGTCACCCCTCCACTTT. It specifies CASSLQGKGSPLHF. This rearrangement joins TRBV7-3 to TRBJ1-6; D is perhaps TRBD1 (6 bases). Germline V gene sequence: CDR1 SGHTA, CDR2 FQGTGA. Trimming took off 2 bases at V and 10 bases at J, with 12 bases between the two ends. The CDR3 totals 14 residues.

V gene TRBV7-2 combines with J gene TRBJ1-1; D call uncertain. The CDR3 sequence is 15 residues long. Trimming cost V 2 bases and J 4 bases, with 14 bases left between them. Germline V gene lookup returns CDR1 SGHTA and CDR2 FQGNSA. CDR3 nucleotide sequence: TGTGCCAGCAGCTTATCGGGTTCGGGAAGCACTGAAGCTTTCTTT. Protein: CASSLSGSGSTEAFF.

The chain is built from TRBV2 and TRBJ1-2, with TRBD1 as a possible D gene (5 bases). CDR1 is SNHLY, CDR2 FYNNEI, per germline. The CDR3 sequence is 16 residues long. V lost 5 bases, J lost 0 bases, and 16 bases lay in between. Written as DNA, the CDR3 is TGTGCCAGCAGTATCGTGGCAGGGATGTCTAACTATGGCTACACCTTC. This translates into CASSIVAGMSNYGYTF.

The CDR3 region has the DNA TGTGCCAGCAGTGCGGCAGGACGAACCTACGAGCAGTACTTC. Translating it yields CASSAAGRTYEQYF. The chain carries TRBV6-1 and TRBJ2-7; D is unresolved. The germline V and J ends were trimmed by 4 bases and 2 bases, with 12 bases remaining between them. Germline CDR1 and CDR2: MNHNS and SASEGT. This CDR3 comprises 14 residues.

V and J are TRBV7-3 and TRBJ2-5; 8 bases map to TRBD1. The CDR3 length is 13 residues. The V segment lost 5 bases and the J segment 1 base; nucleotides outside the gene matches: 0. Looked up from germline, CDR1 is SGHTA and CDR2 is FQGTGA. In DNA, the CDR3 is TGTGCCAGCAGCCAGGGGGCCCAAGAGACCCAGTACTTC. Its translation: CASSQGAQETQYF.

The chain links TRBV5-6 to TRBJ2-3; D not resolved. The CDR3 is 12 residues long. The V gene lost 1 base and the J gene lost 4 bases, with 4 bases spanning the gap. Germline V gives CDR1 SGHDT, CDR2 YYEEEE. The DNA for the CDR3 is TGTGCCAGCAGCTTGAGGGCAGATACGCAGTATTTT. Its protein product is CASSLRADTQYF.

The genes are TRBV7-9 and TRBJ1-2; no definite D call. The CDR3 has 12 residues. V lost 1 base to trimming and J lost 9 bases, with 9 bases between them. Looked up from germline, CDR1 is SEHNR and CDR2 is FQNEAQ (reference sequence). The CDR3 region has the DNA TGTGCCAGCAGCTTAGAGCTGTTACGCTACACCTTC. Protein sequence: CASSLELLRYTF.

The chain uses TRBV5-4 and TRBJ1-1, with 12 bases identical to TRBD1. The CDR3 loop spans 16 amino acids. CDR1 is SGHNT and CDR2 is YYREEE in the germline V gene (reference sequence). V dropped 4 bases and J dropped 2; count of bases not matched to a gene: 6. The CDR3 bases are TGTGCCAGCAGCCCTGGTGGGACAGGGGGCAACACTGAAGCTTTCTTT. This gives the protein CASSPGGTGGNTEAFF.

Here the CDR3 reads CASSDAPVQETQYF. CDR3 nucleotides: TGTGCCAGCAGCGACGCCCCTGTCCAAGAGACCCAGTACTTC. V and J are TRBV6-5 and TRBJ2-5, with D hard to call. Trimming stripped 6 bases from V and 1 base from J, with 12 bases between. This CDR3 is 14 amino acids long. The germline CDR1 and CDR2 sequences are MNHEY and SVGAGI.

V gene TRBV7-9 combines with J gene TRBJ1-1; D unclear. Trimming cost V 4 bases and J 3 bases, with 12 bases left between them. The V gene's germline CDR1 is SEHNR and CDR2 FQNEAQ (reference sequence). This CDR3 is 14 amino acids long. The CDR3 bases are TGTGCCAGCAGCTCCCGTGGTGAGGACACTGAAGCTTTCTTT. This encodes CASSSRGEDTEAFF.

The chain is built from TRBV7-2 and TRBJ2-5, with 7 bases fitting TRBD1. V was pared by 5 bases and J by 2 bases, with 5 bases of the junction left unmatched. The CDR3 sequence is 14 residues long. The germline V gene encodes CDR1 SGHTA and CDR2 FQGNSA. CDR3 nucleotide sequence: TGTGCCAGCAGCCCCCGGGACAGACAAGAGACCCAGTACTTC. This translates into CASSPRDRQETQYF.